This T cell receptor (beta chain) originates from a study of chemoradiotherapy in HPV16-positive cancers. Profiling relied on immunoSEQ multiplex PCR, and the TCRdb table lists in-frame clones only, not all of them. The sample includes 30,000 or so clones, around four fifths of them seen just once. The sequence came from a human donor with HPV-associated anogenital cancer. This material consisted of blood, taken from a patient who underwent chemoradiotherapy.

CDR3 sequence reads: CASSETIGGSGNTIYF. In DNA, the CDR3 is TGTGCCAGCAGCGAAACTATCGGGGGCTCTGGAAACACCATATATTTT. The V call is TRBV11-2, the J call TRBJ1-3, with a possible D match to TRBD1 (5 bases). Germline assignment: CDR1 SGHAT and CDR2 FQNNGV. CDR3 length: 16 residues. V was clipped by 5 bases and J by 0 bases, with 14 bases between them.